This T cell receptor (beta chain) originates from a study of human thymus T cells. TCRdb's copy holds only in-frame clones and misses some; the assay was immunoSEQ multiplex PCR. Seen here are tens of thousands of clones, over 85% observed once, and the top ten hold more than 0.1%. General study points: Blood and thymic repertoires both appeared biased in V and J gene usage.

In regard to this clone: Its matching antigen is unknown.

It was healthy Finnish infants having corrective surgery for congenital heart defects who were the donors. Half of the eight donors gave roughly 0.45-1 mL blood during surgery. Genomic DNA was extracted from every available blood leukocyte. Sequencing was carried out using blood. The clonotype originates from a boy younger than two with a congenital heart defect but otherwise immunologically healthy.

CDR3 sequence (DNA): TGTGCCAGCTCCCCAGACGGGAATCAGCCCCAGCATTTT. Its translation: CASSPDGNQPQHF. The gene calls are TRBV18 and TRBJ1-5; D gene unclear. CDR1 is KGHSH and CDR2 is LQKENI in the germline V gene. The CDR3 has 13 residues. Deletions cut 6 bases from V and 4 bases from J, with 10 bases between.